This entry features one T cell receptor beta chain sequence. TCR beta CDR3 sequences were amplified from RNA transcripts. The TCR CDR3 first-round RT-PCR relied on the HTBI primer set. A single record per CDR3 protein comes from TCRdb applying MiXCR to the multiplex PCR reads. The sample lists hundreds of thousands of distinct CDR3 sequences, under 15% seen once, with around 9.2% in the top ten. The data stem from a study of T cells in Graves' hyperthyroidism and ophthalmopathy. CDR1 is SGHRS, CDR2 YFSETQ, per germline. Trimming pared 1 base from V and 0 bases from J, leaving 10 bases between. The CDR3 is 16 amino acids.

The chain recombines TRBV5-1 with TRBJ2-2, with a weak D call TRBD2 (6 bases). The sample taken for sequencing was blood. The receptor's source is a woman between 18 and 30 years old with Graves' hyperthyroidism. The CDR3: CASSLSGPTNTGELFF. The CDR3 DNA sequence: TGCGCCAGCAGCTTGAGCGGGCCAACGAACACCGGGGAGCTGTTTTTT.